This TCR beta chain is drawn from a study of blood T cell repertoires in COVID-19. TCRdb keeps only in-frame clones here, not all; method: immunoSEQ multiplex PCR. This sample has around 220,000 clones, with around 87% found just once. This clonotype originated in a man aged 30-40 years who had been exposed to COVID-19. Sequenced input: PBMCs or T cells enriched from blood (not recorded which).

The CDR3 DNA reads TGTGCCAGCTCAAGAAATCGGGATACCTCTGGAAACACCATATATTTT. Translating gives CASSRNRDTSGNTIYF. The chain has TRBV18 and TRBJ1-3; D is ambiguous. V shed 5 bases and J shed 0 bases, with 14 bases lying between them. Germline CDR1 and CDR2: KGHSH and LQKENI. This CDR3 spans 16 amino acids. The variable domain in full, with the rest retrieved from reference TRBV18 and TRBJ1-3, is NAGVMQNPRHLVRRRGQEARLRCSPMKGHSHVYWYRQLPEEGLKFMVYLQKENIIDESGMPKERFSAEFPKEGPSILRIQQVVRGDSAAYFCASSRNRDTSGNTIYFGEGSWLTVV.